This T cell receptor (beta chain) was identified in a study of regulatory T cells in long-lasting Graves disease. This clonotype occurred many times. The time point here: newly diagnosed GD, antithyroid drugs for less than 3 months. Researchers made the TCR library from RNA that was extracted from PBMCs. Arm-PCR of CDR3 regions with iRepertoire HTBI primers generated TCR beta libraries. TCRdb analysed the multiplex PCR reads with MiXCR anew, one entry per CDR3 protein. The sample lists 450,000 to 500,000 distinct CDR3 sequences, 16% occurring once. Germline loops: CDR1 SNHLY, CDR2 FYNNEI. V lost 7 bases and J 1 base, leaving 8 bases between the germline ends. CDR3 size: 13 residues. The same specimen was also included in a second study, on T cells in Graves' hyperthyroidism and ophthalmopathy. That report notes: Uncontrolled infection, other autoimmune disease, pregnancy or lactation disqualified patients from enrolment. The HTBI primer set was used in a first-round RT-PCR of the TCR CDR3.

J is TRBJ2-1 and V is TRBV2; D ambiguous. The TCR sequence derives from a man aged 35-49 years with Graves disease. Sequencing was performed on peripheral blood mononuclear cells (PBMCs), taken at new diagnosis, from a patient treated with antithyroid drugs. The CDR3 DNA sequence: TGTGCCAGCAAACGGGTGTCCTACAATGAGCAGTTCTTC. This gives the protein CASKRVSYNEQFF.